Presented here are 6 T cell receptor beta chains from one specimen sequenced in a study of cytomegalovirus exposure and HLA in healthy donors. Data came from immunoSEQ multiplex PCR; TCRdb stores just in-frame clones and leaves some out. The data show about 130,000 clones, 75% to 90% seen once. The sample taken for sequencing was PBMCs. The receptor source for this set is a woman aged 18-29 years in good health and CMV-seropositive.

The CDR3, as DNA: TGTGCCAGCAGCCGACCCGGGAGCTCCTATAATTCACCCCTCCACTTT. Translation: CASSRPGSSYNSPLHF. The chain uses TRBV7-9 and TRBJ1-6; unclear D gene. Trimming shortened V by 5 bases and J by 0 bases, and 11 bases separated the two germline ends. The germline gives CDR1 SEHNR, CDR2 FQNEAQ (reference sequence). This CDR3 spans 16 amino acids. The full variable domain, completed using reference TRBV7-9 and TRBJ1-6, is DTGVSQNPRHKITKRGQNVTFRCDPISEHNRLYWYRQTLGQGPEFLTYFQNEAQLEKSRLLSDRFSAERPKGSFSTLEIQRTEQGDSAMYLCASSRPGSSYNSPLHFGNGTRLTVT.

The chain has TRBV25-1 and TRBJ2-3, with TRBD2 as a possible D gene (7 bases). The V and J ends lost 0 bases and 5 bases respectively, with 12 bases between them. CDR1 MGHDK and CDR2 SYGVNS come from the germline V gene. The CDR3 is made up of 15 amino acids. In DNA form, the CDR3 reads TGTGCCAGCAGTGAATATCGGGGGGCGGTAGATACGCAGTATTTT. Its translation: CASSEYRGAVDTQYF.

This chain uses TRBV5-6 with TRBJ1-2, with 8 bases lining up with TRBD1. V shed 7 bases and J 2 bases; nucleotides not matched to a gene: 10. Per the germline V gene, CDR1 is SGHDT and CDR2 is YYEEEE. The CDR3 totals 15 residues. CDR3 amino acids: CASATQGATNYGYTF. The CDR3 DNA reads as TGTGCCAGCGCTACCCAGGGGGCCACGAACTATGGCTACACCTTC.

CDR3 residues: CATSLSTVPSYEQYF. The CDR3 nucleotides read TGTGCCACCTCGCTATCGACAGTTCCCTCCTACGAGCAGTACTTC. V is TRBV10-3 and J is TRBJ2-7, with a tentative D call TRBD1 (5 bases). There are 15 residues in the CDR3. V shed 10 bases and J shed 0 bases, with 19 bases lying between them. Germline V gene lookup returns CDR1 ENHRY and CDR2 SYGVKD.

The gene calls are TRBV7-2 and TRBJ2-5; 12 nucleotides match TRBD2. This CDR3 comprises 16 residues. Trimming took 5 bases from V and 3 from J; bases not matched to a gene: 7. Germline V gene data show CDR1 as SGHTA and CDR2 as FQGNSA. Here the CDR3 reads CASSQTSGGLKETQYF. The CDR3 DNA is TGTGCCAGCAGCCAAACTAGCGGGGGGTTAAAAGAGACCCAGTACTTC.

This sequence joins TRBV6-4 and TRBJ1-2; D is possibly TRBD1 (6 bases). CDR3 length: 13 residues. Germline V gene sequence: CDR1 MRHNA, CDR2 SNTAGT. The ends were cut back, 6 bases at V and 2 bases at J, with 10 bases in the middle. CDR3 nucleotides: TGTGCCAGCAGCCCGCAGGGGAACTATGGCTACACCTTC. It is translated as CASSPQGNYGYTF.